Below are 20 T cell receptor beta chains sequenced from a single sample in a study of cytomegalovirus exposure and HLA in healthy donors. Amplification used 60 Vbeta primers and 13 Jbeta primers. The method was immunoSEQ multiplex PCR; TCRdb's version includes in-frame clones alone and lacks a portion of them. The sample has 150,000 to 200,000 clones; approximately 84% are singletons. Sequencing was performed on PBMCs. These receptor sequences come from a girl under 18 in good health and CMV-seropositive.

The chain couples TRBV10-1 to TRBJ1-4, with D possibly matching TRBD1 (6 bases). Deletions cut 4 bases from V and 3 bases from J, with 21 bases between. The CDR3 runs 18 residues. Germline CDR1 reads WNHNN; CDR2 reads SYGVQD (reference sequence). CDR3 nucleotides: TGCGCCAGCAGTGTAGCCGGGACAAAGGTAGAGGCTAATGAAAAACTGTTTTTT. Protein sequence: CASSVAGTKVEANEKLFF.

This CDR3 reads CASSYSFQGADYGYTF. The CDR3 DNA is TGTGCCAGCAGTTACTCCTTTCAGGGGGCGGACTATGGCTACACCTTC. The chain recombines TRBV6-6 with TRBJ1-2, with 8 nucleotides matching TRBD1. Germline V CDR1 and CDR2: MNHNY, SVGAGI (reference sequence). The V gene end was trimmed by 0 bases and the J gene end by 3 bases; junction bases not matched to a gene: 6. The CDR3 is 16 amino acids.

About this clone: The identical CDR3 is also encoded by other nucleotide sequences in the sample. J is TRBJ2-7 and V is TRBV5-1, with 8 bases lining up with TRBD1. Germline CDR1 is SGHRS and CDR2 is YFSETQ. V gave up 2 bases and J gave up 4 bases; unmatched junction bases: 5. The CDR3 consists of 14 residues. The CDR3 DNA follows: TGCGCCAGCAGCTTAGGACAGGGAGGTTACGAGCAGTACTTC. It codes for CASSLGQGGYEQYF.

The gene calls are TRBV6-1 and TRBJ2-5, with 8 nucleotides matching TRBD2. The germline CDR1 and CDR2 sequences are MNHNS and SASEGT. The V gene end was trimmed by 2 bases and the J gene end by 1 base; junction bases not matched to a gene: 6. CDR3 size: 16 residues. DNA of the CDR3: TGTGCCAGCAGTGAATGGGAAGCGGGGGTCCAAGAGACCCAGTACTTC. As protein: CASSEWEAGVQETQYF.

DNA of the CDR3: TGTGCCAGTACCCGGCGGGGATTAGGAAACACCATATATTTT. This codes for CASTRRGLGNTIYF. This rearrangement joins TRBV19 to TRBJ1-3; D unresolved. Germline CDR1 LNHDA, CDR2 SQIVND (reference sequence). V lost 7 bases, J lost 4 bases, and 14 bases lay in between. The CDR3 is 14 residues long. Variable domain in full (rest from reference TRBV19 and TRBJ1-3): DGGITQSPKYLFRKEGQNVTLSCEQNLNHDAMYWYRQDPGQGLRLIYYSQIVNDFQKGDIAEGYSVSREKKESFPLTVTSAQKNPTAFYLCASTRRGLGNTIYFGEGSWLTVV.

The chain uses TRBV5-1 and TRBJ2-7, with a tentative D call TRBD1 (6 bases). CDR1 is SGHRS and CDR2 is YFSETQ in the germline V gene. V dropped 4 bases and J dropped 6 bases, with 23 bases sitting between them. The length of the CDR3 is 16 residues. This CDR3 is CASSPSTGQGGTEQYF. DNA of the CDR3: TGCGCCAGCAGCCCGTCGACTGGGCAAGGGGGAACCGAGCAGTACTTC. Together with reference TRBV5-1 and TRBJ2-7, the CDR3 gives the full variable domain: KAGVTQTPRYLIKTRGQQVTLSCSPISGHRSVSWYQQTPGQGLQFLFEYFSETQRNKGNFPGRFSGRQFSNSRSEMNVSTLELGDSALYLCASSPSTGQGGTEQYFGPGTRLTVT.

The chain joins TRBV5-5 to TRBJ2-7, with 10 bases fitting TRBD1. The CDR3 loop spans 15 amino acids. Per germline, CDR1 SGHKS and CDR2 YYEKEE (reference sequence). Losses at the gene ends were 0 bases for V and 3 bases for J; bases not matched to a gene: 3. CDR3: CASSLGQGANYEQYF. The DNA for the CDR3 is TGTGCCAGCAGCTTGGGACAGGGGGCGAACTACGAGCAGTACTTC.

The CDR3 DNA follows: TGCGCCAGCAGCTTGGTAGGCATCAGGGGGCCGAACACTGAAGCTTTCTTT. Translating it yields CASSLVGIRGPNTEAFF. The chain links TRBV5-1 to TRBJ1-1, with 8 bases identical to TRBD1. This CDR3 is 17 amino acids long. The germline V gene has CDR1 SGHRS and CDR2 YFSETQ. Trimming at V came to 0 bases and at J to 1 base, leaving 8 bases not matched to a gene. The full variable domain, its missing parts supplied by reference TRBV5-1 and TRBJ1-1, is KAGVTQTPRYLIKTRGQQVTLSCSPISGHRSVSWYQQTPGQGLQFLFEYFSETQRNKGNFPGRFSGRQFSNSRSEMNVSTLELGDSALYLCASSLVGIRGPNTEAFFGQGTRLTVV.

The V and J genes are TRBV28 and TRBJ2-6; possibly TRBD2 for D (6 bases). V lost 8 bases to trimming and J lost 0 bases, with 14 bases between them. This CDR3 is 16 amino acids long. CDR1 and CDR2 (germline): MDHEN, SYDVKM. In DNA, the CDR3 is TGTGCCAGCGGCCAGCGGGCATACTCTGGGGCCAACGTCCTGACTTTC. It codes for CASGQRAYSGANVLTF.

V usage is TRBV5-6 and J usage is TRBJ2-3; the match to TRBD2 covers 10 bases. The CDR3 has 14 residues. Looked up from germline, CDR1 is SGHDT and CDR2 is YYEEEE. The V segment lost 6 bases and the J segment 0 bases; nucleotides outside the gene matches: 1. CDR3 region: CASTAGGSTDTQYF. CDR3 in DNA: TGTGCCAGCACAGCGGGGGGGAGCACAGATACGCAGTATTTT.

The chain recombines TRBV27 with TRBJ1-1; D is possibly TRBD1 (6 bases). Germline V gives CDR1 MNHEY, CDR2 SMNVEV (reference sequence). The CDR3 contains 15 residues. The ends were cut back, 3 bases at V and 0 bases at J, with 11 bases in the middle. CDR3 DNA sequence: TGTGCCAGCAGTTTGAGGGGGGGGATGAACACTGAAGCTTTCTTT. Translation gives CASSLRGGMNTEAFF.

The chain combines TRBV5-8 with TRBJ2-5; 12 bases fit TRBD2. This CDR3 region has 16 residues. Germline CDR1 reads SGHTS; CDR2 reads YDEGEE. Losses at the gene ends were 0 bases for V and 5 bases for J; bases not matched to a gene: 5. The CDR3: CASSLETSGGEETQYF. The DNA of the CDR3 is TGTGCCAGCAGCTTGGAGACTAGCGGGGGAGAGGAGACCCAGTACTTC.

Comments on this clone: At one boundary the junction diverges from the germline segment, which might be a read error. This chain uses TRBV4-1 with TRBJ2-3; 9 bases agree with TRBD1. The CDR3 spans 13 residues. Germline V lookup: CDR1 MGHRA, CDR2 YSYEKL. The CDR3 spells CASSQDPGTGWHF. In nucleotides, the CDR3 is TGCGCCAGCAGCCAAGATCCTGGGACAGGGTGGCATTTT.

This chain joins TRBV29-1 and TRBJ2-7, with 7 bases aligning to TRBD2. V dropped 4 bases and J dropped 5; count of bases not matched to a gene: 11. CDR1 and CDR2 (germline): SQVTM, ANQGSEA. The CDR3 length is 14 residues. The CDR3 nucleotides are TGCAGCGTTGGGGGATGGGGGGGTAACAACGAGCAGTACTTC. Protein product: CSVGGWGGNNEQYF.

The chain links TRBV5-4 to TRBJ1-2; 8 nucleotides align to TRBD1. J lost 6 bases, V lost 3 bases, and 7 bases had no gene match. CDR3 size: 14 residues. Germline-derived CDR1 and CDR2 are SGHNT and YYREEE (reference sequence). The CDR3 nucleotides are TGTGCCAGCAGCTCTGACAGGGGCATCAATGGCTACACCTTC. Translating gives CASSSDRGINGYTF.

The chain uses TRBV6-6 and TRBJ1-1, with TRBD1 identical over 9 bases. Germline lookup yields CDR1 MNHNY and CDR2 SVGAGI (reference sequence). V lost 2 bases and J lost 4; bases outside the gene matches: 8. CDR3 size: 16 residues. The CDR3 sequence: CASSYIVVQGATEAFF. The CDR3 DNA follows: TGTGCCAGCAGTTACATAGTCGTACAGGGGGCCACTGAAGCTTTCTTT.

The V gene is TRBV19, the J gene TRBJ2-7, with 8 bases lining up with TRBD1. CDR3 length: 13 amino acids. V lost 5 bases to trimming and J lost 4 bases; unmatched junction nucleotides: 4. Germline CDR1 and CDR2: LNHDA and SQIVND (reference sequence). The CDR3 DNA sequence: TGTGCCAGTAGTGCGACAGGGGCGTACGAGCAGTACTTC. This gives the protein CASSATGAYEQYF.

The chain recombines TRBV25-1 with TRBJ2-2, with 7 bases identical to TRBD1. This CDR3 has 15 residues. With V trimmed by 3 bases and J by 5 bases, 6 bases remained unmatched. Germline CDR1 reads MGHDK; CDR2 reads SYGVNS. CDR3: CASSETGSLTGELFF. The CDR3, as DNA: TGTGCCAGCAGTGAGACAGGGTCGTTAACCGGGGAGCTGTTTTTT.

The V gene is TRBV19, the J gene TRBJ1-1; 8 bases are a match to TRBD1. Per the germline V gene, CDR1 is LNHDA and CDR2 is SQIVND (reference sequence). The CDR3 covers 14 residues. J was trimmed by 4 bases and V by 6 bases; bases with no gene match: 7. CDR3 coding DNA: TGTGCCAGTAGAGGACAGGGACTCATCACTGAAGCTTTCTTT. Translating gives CASRGQGLITEAFF.

This chain links TRBV6-1 with TRBJ1-1; D remains unclear. Trimming pared 2 bases from V and 0 bases from J, leaving 10 bases between. The germline CDR1 and CDR2 sequences are MNHNS and SASEGT. The CDR3 consists of 15 residues. The CDR3 is CASSEPWLMNTEAFF. The CDR3 DNA follows: TGTGCCAGCAGTGAACCCTGGCTGATGAACACTGAAGCTTTCTTT.